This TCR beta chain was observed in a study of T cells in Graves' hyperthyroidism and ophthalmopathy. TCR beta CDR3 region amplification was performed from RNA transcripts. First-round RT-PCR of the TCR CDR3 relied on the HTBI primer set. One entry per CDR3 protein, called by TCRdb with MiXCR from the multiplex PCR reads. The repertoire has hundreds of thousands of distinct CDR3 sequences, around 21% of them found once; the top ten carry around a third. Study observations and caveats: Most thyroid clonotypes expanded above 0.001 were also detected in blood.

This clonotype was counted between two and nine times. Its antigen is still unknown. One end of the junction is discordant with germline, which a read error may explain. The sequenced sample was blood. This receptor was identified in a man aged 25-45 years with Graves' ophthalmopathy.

CDR3: CASSSQGASDEQYF. The DNA of the CDR3 is TGTGCCAGCAGCTCCCAGGGGGCCTCCGACGAGCAGTACTTC. The chain is built from TRBV9 and TRBJ2-7; 8 nucleotides align to TRBD1. Germline V gives CDR1 SGDLS, CDR2 YYNGEE. The CDR3 is 14 residues long.